This T cell receptor beta chain derives from a study of cytotoxic CD8 clonotypes in ibrutinib-treated CLL. Sequenced by immunoSEQ multiplex PCR; TCRdb stores in-frame clones only, minus some. Among 150,000 to 200,000 clones, about 88% were seen once, and the ten largest hold approximately 2.9%. As for this clone: Its antigen is unknown.

Study observations and caveats: On treatment, the uncommon public clonotypes contracted or remained stable.

Germline V gives CDR1 LGHNA, CDR2 YSLEER. This CDR3 is built from 16 residues. V lost 3 bases, J lost 5 bases, and 16 bases lay in between. The specimen was PBMCs, collected at disease progression, from a patient treated with ibrutinib. The rearrangement links TRBV4-3 to TRBJ1-4, with D unclear. The clonotype was recovered from a human donor with chronic lymphocytic leukemia. The CDR3 nucleotides read TGCGCCAGCAGCCAGCGCCGTCAGAGTAAGAATGAAAAACTGTTTTTT. This encodes CASSQRRQSKNEKLFF.